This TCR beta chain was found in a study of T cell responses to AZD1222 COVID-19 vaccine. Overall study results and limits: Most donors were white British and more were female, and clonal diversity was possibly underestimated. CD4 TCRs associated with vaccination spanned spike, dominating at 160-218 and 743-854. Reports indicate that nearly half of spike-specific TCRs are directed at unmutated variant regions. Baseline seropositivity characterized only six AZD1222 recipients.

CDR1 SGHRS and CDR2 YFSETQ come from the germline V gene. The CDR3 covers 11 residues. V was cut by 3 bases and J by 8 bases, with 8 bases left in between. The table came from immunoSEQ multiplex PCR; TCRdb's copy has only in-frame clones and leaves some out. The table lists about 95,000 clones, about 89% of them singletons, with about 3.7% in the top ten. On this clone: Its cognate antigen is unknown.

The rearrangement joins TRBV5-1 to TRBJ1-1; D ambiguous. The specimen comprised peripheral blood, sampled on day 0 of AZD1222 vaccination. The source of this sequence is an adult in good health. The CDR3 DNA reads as TGCGCCAGCAGCTCGGGAGGAGAAGCTTTCTTT. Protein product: CASSSGGEAFF.